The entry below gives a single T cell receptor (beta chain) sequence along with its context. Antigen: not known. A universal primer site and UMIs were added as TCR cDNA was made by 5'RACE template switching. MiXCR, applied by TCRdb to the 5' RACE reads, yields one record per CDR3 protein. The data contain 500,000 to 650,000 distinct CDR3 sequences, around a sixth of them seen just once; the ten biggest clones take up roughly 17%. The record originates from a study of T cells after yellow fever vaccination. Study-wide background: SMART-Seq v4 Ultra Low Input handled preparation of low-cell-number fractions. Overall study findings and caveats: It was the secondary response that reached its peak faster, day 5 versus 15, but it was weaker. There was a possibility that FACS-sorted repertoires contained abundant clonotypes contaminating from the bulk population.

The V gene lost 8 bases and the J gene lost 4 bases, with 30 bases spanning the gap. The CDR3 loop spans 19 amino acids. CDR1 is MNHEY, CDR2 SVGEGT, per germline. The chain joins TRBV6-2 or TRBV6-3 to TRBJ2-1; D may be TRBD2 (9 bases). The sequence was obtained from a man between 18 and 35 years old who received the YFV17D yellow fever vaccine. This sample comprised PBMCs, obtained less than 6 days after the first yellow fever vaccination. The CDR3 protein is CASGTGRVALAGRYNEQFF. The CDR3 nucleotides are TGTGCCAGCGGGACAGGCAGGGTGGCCCTAGCGGGGAGATACAATGAGCAGTTCTTC.